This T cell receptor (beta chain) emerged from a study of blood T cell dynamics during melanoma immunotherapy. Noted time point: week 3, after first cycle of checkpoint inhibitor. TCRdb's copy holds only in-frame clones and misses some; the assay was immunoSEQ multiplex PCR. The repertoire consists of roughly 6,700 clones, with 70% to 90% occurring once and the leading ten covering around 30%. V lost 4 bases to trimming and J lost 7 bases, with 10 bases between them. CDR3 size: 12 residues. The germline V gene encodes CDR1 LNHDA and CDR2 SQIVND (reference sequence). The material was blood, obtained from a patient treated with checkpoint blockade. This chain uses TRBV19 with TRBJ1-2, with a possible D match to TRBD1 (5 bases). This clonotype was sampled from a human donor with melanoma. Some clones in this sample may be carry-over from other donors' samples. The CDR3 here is CASSKKGSGYTF. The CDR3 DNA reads TGTGCCAGTAGTAAGAAGGGGTCTGGCTACACCTTC.